These 2 T cell receptor beta chains were sequenced from one sample in a study of blood T cell repertoires in COVID-19. The method was immunoSEQ multiplex PCR; TCRdb's version includes in-frame clones alone and lacks a portion of them. Of about 98,000 clones listed, approximately 86% are singletons. The sample taken for sequencing was peripheral blood. Receptor source: a man in his fifties with acute or convalescent COVID-19.

The rearrangement joins TRBV18 to TRBJ1-2; TRBD1 matches 8 bases. The CDR3 is made up of 13 amino acids. V was pared by 4 bases and J by 8 bases, with 6 bases of the junction left unmatched. CDR1 is KGHSH, CDR2 LQKENI, per germline. CDR3 bases: TGTGCCAGCTCACAGGACAGGGCGCCCGGCTACACCTTC. Its translation is CASSQDRAPGYTF.

V is TRBV2 and J is TRBJ2-1; D call uncertain. The CDR3 is made up of 11 amino acids. Germline CDR1 and CDR2: SNHLY and FYNNEI. The V end was cut by 7 bases, the J end by 7 bases, with 8 bases between. The CDR3 loop is CASNRQNEQFF. In DNA, the CDR3 is TGTGCCAGCAACAGACAAAATGAGCAGTTCTTC.